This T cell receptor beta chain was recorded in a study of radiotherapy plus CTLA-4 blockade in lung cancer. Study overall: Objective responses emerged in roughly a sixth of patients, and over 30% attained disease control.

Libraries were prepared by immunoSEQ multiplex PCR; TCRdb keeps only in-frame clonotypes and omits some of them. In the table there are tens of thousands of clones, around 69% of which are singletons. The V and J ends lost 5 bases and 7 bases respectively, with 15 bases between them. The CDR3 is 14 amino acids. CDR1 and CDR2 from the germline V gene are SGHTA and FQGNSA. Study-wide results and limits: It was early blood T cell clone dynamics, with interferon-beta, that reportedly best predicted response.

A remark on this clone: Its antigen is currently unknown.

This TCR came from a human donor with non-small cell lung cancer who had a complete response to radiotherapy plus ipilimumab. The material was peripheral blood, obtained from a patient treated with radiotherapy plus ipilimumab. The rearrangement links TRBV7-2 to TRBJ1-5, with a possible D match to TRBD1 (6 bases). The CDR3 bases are TGTGCCAGCAGCCCTTTCGACAGGAACCAGCCCCAGCATTTT. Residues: CASSPFDRNQPQHF.